This T cell receptor (beta chain) was observed in a study of blood T cell repertoires in COVID-19. Study-wide context: COVID-19 samples collected from the United States, Italy and Spain covered acute and convalescent phases. Sources were T cells, B-cell-depleted T cells, or PBMCs; the material itself was cDNA or gDNA.

Trimming took off 2 bases at V and 2 bases at J, with 12 bases between the two ends. The CDR3 spans 15 residues. CDR1 and CDR2 from the germline V gene are MNHEY and SVGAGI. Authors' data handling: Researchers report that nucleated cell counts were estimated from reference gene primer amplification. Some clones are missing from TCRdb's copy, which holds only in-frame ones; the method was immunoSEQ multiplex PCR. V, J and clone size derive from that table, while D and trimming were established from the DNA sequence. The table has about 94,000 clones, around 87% seen once. The specimen sequenced was peripheral blood. The V gene is TRBV6-5, the J gene TRBJ1-2; TRBD1 is a possible D gene (5 bases). The receptor was derived from a human donor with acute or convalescent COVID-19. The donor label of this sample is uncertain. Written as DNA, the CDR3 is TGTGCCAGCAGTTACAGATACGACAGAAACTATGGCTACACCTTC. This gives the protein CASSYRYDRNYGYTF.